This T cell receptor (beta chain) was retrieved from a study of shared clonotypes between healthy human individuals. Findings and caveats of the study: The sharing of about 5% of naive CD4 clonotypes was seen across several donors.

Naive CD4+ cells were CD45RA-selected; the remaining cells were memory. The table came from immunoSEQ multiplex PCR; TCRdb's copy has only in-frame clones and leaves some out. Found here are hundreds of thousands of clones, 55% to 85% of them singletons; the top ten hold more than 1.5%. Germline CDR1 and CDR2: MDHEN and SYDVKM. The V end lost 2 bases, the J end lost 7 bases, and 12 bases lay between the germline ends. The CDR3 has 14 residues. In regard to this clone: Antigen specificity is unknown.

The sequencing input was memory CD4+ T cells sorted from blood. Subset specified: CD45RA-negative fraction. The TCR originated in a woman aged 25 to 45 in good health. V and J are TRBV28 and TRBJ1-5; no clear D gene. CDR3 in DNA: TGTGCCAGCAGTTTACCGTTAGTCAGGCAGCCCCAGCATTTT. Translation: CASSLPLVRQPQHF.